The following is a T cell receptor (beta chain) sequence with its context. Its antigen is not identified. The CDR3 runs to 17 residues. Germline CDR1 is MDHEN and CDR2 is SYDVKM. With UMI labels, 5' RACE was used to prepare the TRB cDNA libraries. Following a re-call of the 5' RACE reads, TCRdb has one entry per CDR3 protein and lacks DNA. The sample data list 45,000 to 70,000 distinct CDR3 sequences. This sample was taken from a study of CXCR3-negative and CXCR3-positive naive CD8 T cells. Study-wide points: The study found comparably high diversity in both naive subsets and much lower diversity in memory CD8+ cells. With respect to TRBV-TRBJ usage, naive CXCR3-negative and CXCR3-positive cells were similar; memory differed.

The sequenced sample consisted of memory CD8+ T cells from blood. This receptor was obtained from a human donor in good health. Some clones in this sample may be carry-over from other donors' samples. The V gene is TRBV28, the J gene TRBJ2-2. This chain's CDR3 is CASSSIETSDRTGELFF. Full variable domain (rest looked up from reference TRBV28 and TRBJ2-2): DVKVTQSSRYLVKRTGEKVFLECVQDMDHENMFWYRQDPGLGLRLIYFSYDVKMKEKGDIPEGYSVSREKKERFSLILESASTNQTSMYLCASSSIETSDRTGELFFGEGSRLTVL.